This record concerns one TCR beta chain sequence. As yet, its antigen is unknown. V lost 6 bases, J lost 6 bases, and 6 bases stayed unmatched. CDR1 is MGHDK, CDR2 SYGVNS, per germline. The CDR3 contains 14 residues. The sample is drawn from a study of cytomegalovirus exposure and HLA in healthy donors. The PCR employed 60 Vbeta primers together with 13 Jbeta primers. This table comes from immunoSEQ multiplex PCR, and its TCRdb copy is limited to in-frame clones, with some not included. The sample consists of 150,000 to 200,000 clones, around 77% of them appearing once. Study-wide findings and caveats: Follow-up analysis found HLA locus-dependent TCR association rates, highest for DRB1 and lowest for HLA-C.

The receptor comes from a female donor in good health and CMV-seronegative. V and J are TRBV25-1 and TRBJ2-1; 9 bases fit TRBD1. The source material was PBMCs. This CDR3 is CASSLQGAVNEQFF. In DNA form, the CDR3 reads TGTGCCAGCAGCTTACAGGGGGCGGTCAATGAGCAGTTCTTC.